Given below is one T cell receptor (beta chain) in context. The antigen is unknown. The data belong to a study of OX40 agonist ivuxolimab in advanced cancers. Whole-study findings and limits: Also showing low normalized T-cell clonal expansion were some of the nonresponders.

V was cut by 2 bases and J by 6 bases, with 6 bases left in between. The length of the CDR3 is 13 residues. Germline V lookup: CDR1 SGDLS, CDR2 YYNGEE. TCRdb's copy holds only in-frame clones and misses some; the assay was immunoSEQ multiplex PCR. There are 19,000 or so clones in the sample; roughly 84% occur only once, and 25% lies in the top ten. The TCR originated in an adult with an advanced solid tumor such as melanoma, head and neck, liver or kidney cancer. Here the sequenced sample was CD4+ or CD8+ T cells sorted from blood, taken in a trial of the OX40 agonist ivuxolimab. The chain is built from TRBV9 and TRBJ1-6, with a possible D match to TRBD1 (5 bases). The CDR3 DNA reads TGTGCCAGCAGCGTTGGGGGTAATTCACCCCTCCACTTT. It encodes CASSVGGNSPLHF.